The source of this T cell receptor (beta chain) is a study of blood T cell repertoires in COVID-19. Study summary: The analysed material was cDNA or gDNA that came from T cells, B-cell-depleted T cells, or PBMCs.

In the authors' workflow: The assay estimated nucleated cells by amplifying reference gene primers. Produced via immunoSEQ multiplex PCR; TCRdb's table is partial and in-frame only. V, J and clone size were drawn from that table, and D and trimming were deduced from the DNA. The table has about 160,000 clones, about 92% seen once. The CDR3 totals 13 residues. Germline-derived CDR1 and CDR2 are ENHRY and SYGVKD. Trimming removed 5 bases from V and 3 bases from J, with 11 bases in between. Sequencing was done on a sample of peripheral blood. The sequence was collected from a woman aged 55-70 years with COVID-19, enrolled during active disease. The chain carries TRBV10-3 and TRBJ2-7, with D tentatively TRBD1 (6 bases). Here the CDR3 DNA reads TGTGCCATCAGTCTCCGGGACAACTACGAGCAGTACTTC. It codes for CAISLRDNYEQYF.